This is a list of T cell receptor beta chains from one sample in a study of molecular identifiers for immune sequencing clone quantification. TCRdb called the PCR reads again in MiXCR, with one record for every CDR3 protein. The table has about 640,000 distinct CDR3 sequences, 20% seen once. The specimen sequenced was naive CD8+ T cells from blood, with Jurkat cell RNA spiked in. Receptor source: a human donor in good health. Some libraries in this study had Jurkat cell RNA spiked in. Both conserved end residues are part of each CDR3. The order of the fields is V gene, D gene, clone size, J gene, CDR3 length, CDR3 DNA, CDR3 protein. The D gene is left open where the match is weak. Size is omitted from some rows. Given values are once, few, many or a class for expanded clones.

v_call: TRBV4-3
d_call: TRBD2
clone_size: few
j_call: TRBJ2-7
cdr3_length: 17
cdr3_nt: TGCGCCAGCAGCCAAGATCGGACTAGCGGGGCAGCCTACGAGCAGTACTTC
cdr3_aa: CASSQDRTSGAAYEQYF

v_call: TRBV12-3/TRBV12-4
d_call: TRBD2
clone_size: many
j_call: TRBJ2-1
cdr3_length: 16
cdr3_nt: TGTGCCAGCAGTTTTCCGACGGGGGGGCCCTACAATGAGCAGTTCTTC
cdr3_aa: CASSFPTGGPYNEQFF

v_call: TRBV9
d_call: -
clone_size: -
j_call: TRBJ2-3
cdr3_length: 16
cdr3_nt: TGTGCCAGCAGCGTAGAGGCAGGATGGAGCACAGATACGCAGTATTTT
cdr3_aa: CASSVEAGWSTDTQYF

v_call: TRBV29-1
d_call: TRBD1
clone_size: many
j_call: TRBJ1-1
cdr3_length: 18
cdr3_nt: TGCAGCGTTGAAGAAAGTGTCGGGACAGGGGCTAAGGGCACTGAAGCTTTCTTT
cdr3_aa: CSVEESVGTGAKGTEAFF

v_call: TRBV24-1
d_call: -
clone_size: -
j_call: TRBJ1-5
cdr3_length: 13
cdr3_nt: TGTGCCGCCAGTGAGGCGACAGCCCAGCCCCAGCATTTT
cdr3_aa: CAASEATAQPQHF

v_call: TRBV7-2
d_call: TRBD1
clone_size: many
j_call: TRBJ2-7
cdr3_length: 13
cdr3_nt: TGTGCCAGCAGCCGGACAGGGGCCCCCGAGCAGTACTTC
cdr3_aa: CASSRTGAPEQYF

v_call: TRBV2
d_call: -
clone_size: many
j_call: TRBJ1-4
cdr3_length: 18
cdr3_nt: TGTGCCAGCAGGAGAGCCCCTGATCTGACGGGAACTAATGAAAAACTGTTTTTT
cdr3_aa: CASRRAPDLTGTNEKLFF

v_call: TRBV27
d_call: -
clone_size: -
j_call: TRBJ2-7
cdr3_length: 14
cdr3_nt: TGTGCCAGCAGTTATAACGGACAAGACTACGAGCAGTACTTC
cdr3_aa: CASSYNGQDYEQYF

v_call: TRBV3-1
d_call: -
clone_size: many
j_call: TRBJ1-1
cdr3_length: 15
cdr3_nt: TGTGCCAGCAGCCCAACACCCGGGAGCAACACTGAAGCTTTCTTT
cdr3_aa: CASSPTPGSNTEAFF

v_call: TRBV12-3/TRBV12-4
d_call: -
clone_size: many
j_call: TRBJ1-5
cdr3_length: 13
cdr3_nt: TGTGCCAGCAGCCGGGGGGGGAGTCAGCCCCAGCATTTT
cdr3_aa: CASSRGGSQPQHF

v_call: TRBV11-2
d_call: TRBD1
clone_size: -
j_call: TRBJ1-3
cdr3_length: 16
cdr3_nt: TGTGCCAGCAGCTTAATATGGACAGGGGTTGGAAACACCATATATTTT
cdr3_aa: CASSLIWTGVGNTIYF

v_call: TRBV7-9
d_call: -
clone_size: many
j_call: TRBJ2-7
cdr3_length: 12
cdr3_nt: TGTGCCAGCAGCTTAATTGACTTGGAGCAGTACTTC
cdr3_aa: CASSLIDLEQYF

v_call: TRBV6-1
d_call: TRBD2
clone_size: many
j_call: TRBJ2-7
cdr3_length: 16
cdr3_nt: TGTGCCAGCAGTGCTACTAGCGGGGGCCCCGCCTACGAGCAGTACTTC
cdr3_aa: CASSATSGGPAYEQYF

v_call: TRBV19
d_call: -
clone_size: -
j_call: TRBJ1-5
cdr3_length: 15
cdr3_nt: TGTGCCAGTAGTGTCTGGGGGGCCAGCAGTCAGCCCCAGCATTTT
cdr3_aa: CASSVWGASSQPQHF

v_call: TRBV27
d_call: -
clone_size: -
j_call: TRBJ2-1
cdr3_length: 15
cdr3_nt: TGTGCCAGCAGCCCCCGGCTAGCCGGGGTCGATGAGCAGTTCTTC
cdr3_aa: CASSPRLAGVDEQFF

v_call: TRBV12-3/TRBV12-4
d_call: TRBD1
clone_size: -
j_call: TRBJ2-6
cdr3_length: 19
cdr3_nt: TGTGCCAGCAGTTTAGCTGGGACAGGGGTTACCTCTGGGGCCAACGTCCTGACTTTC
cdr3_aa: CASSLAGTGVTSGANVLTF

v_call: TRBV5-1
d_call: TRBD1
clone_size: many
j_call: TRBJ2-7
cdr3_length: 18
cdr3_nt: TGCGCCAGCAGCTTGGAATCCCCGGGACAGGGGGCTTACCACGAGCAGTACTTC
cdr3_aa: CASSLESPGQGAYHEQYF

v_call: TRBV2
d_call: -
clone_size: few
j_call: TRBJ2-1
cdr3_length: 14
cdr3_nt: TGTGCCAGCAGTGAAGCGCTTCGGGGCTATGAGCAGTTCTTC
cdr3_aa: CASSEALRGYEQFF

v_call: TRBV29-1
d_call: TRBD2
clone_size: many
j_call: TRBJ2-5
cdr3_length: 15
cdr3_nt: TGCAGCGTTGATTTTGGCGGGGGGGCCTCGGAGACCCAGTACTTC
cdr3_aa: CSVDFGGGASETQYF

v_call: TRBV11-2
d_call: -
clone_size: many
j_call: TRBJ1-4
cdr3_length: 17
cdr3_nt: TGTGCCAGCAGCTTAGCGTTCCAGGGCCGCACTAATGAAAAACTGTTTTTT
cdr3_aa: CASSLAFQGRTNEKLFF

v_call: TRBV9
d_call: TRBD2
clone_size: few
j_call: TRBJ2-3
cdr3_length: 20
cdr3_nt: TGTGCCAGCAGCGGGGAACAGGGGGTGTCCTTAGCGGGAGGGGCAGATACGCAGTATTTT
cdr3_aa: CASSGEQGVSLAGGADTQYF

v_call: TRBV6-1
d_call: -
clone_size: many
j_call: TRBJ2-7
cdr3_length: 13
cdr3_nt: TGTGCCAGCAGTGAAACAGTAACCTACGAGCAGTACTTC
cdr3_aa: CASSETVTYEQYF

v_call: TRBV27
d_call: -
clone_size: -
j_call: TRBJ1-1
cdr3_length: 13
cdr3_nt: TGTGCCAGCAGTTTTTCGGGGGACGCGGAAGCTTTCTTT
cdr3_aa: CASSFSGDAEAFF

v_call: TRBV4-2
d_call: TRBD1
clone_size: -
j_call: TRBJ1-6
cdr3_length: 16
cdr3_nt: TGTGCCAGCAGTCAAGACGGTCAGGGGGCTCGGTCACCCCTCCACTTT
cdr3_aa: CASSQDGQGARSPLHF

v_call: TRBV7-9
d_call: -
clone_size: many
j_call: TRBJ2-5
cdr3_length: 16
cdr3_nt: TGTGCCAGCAGCTCTAACACGGGGGTGGGCCAAGAGACCCAGTACTTC
cdr3_aa: CASSSNTGVGQETQYF

v_call: TRBV27
d_call: -
clone_size: -
j_call: TRBJ2-5
cdr3_length: 15
cdr3_nt: TGTGCCAGCAGTTTAATATTGGGGGCCTGGGAGACCCAGTACTTC
cdr3_aa: CASSLILGAWETQYF

v_call: TRBV4-1
d_call: -
clone_size: many
j_call: TRBJ2-1
cdr3_length: 12
cdr3_nt: TGCGCCAGCAGCCACCGAAACAATGAGCAGTTCTTC
cdr3_aa: CASSHRNNEQFF

v_call: TRBV12-3/TRBV12-4
d_call: -
clone_size: -
j_call: TRBJ1-2
cdr3_length: 14
cdr3_nt: TGTGCCAGCACCCTGTTGGCAGCTAACTATGGCTACACCTTC
cdr3_aa: CASTLLAANYGYTF

v_call: TRBV19
d_call: -
clone_size: -
j_call: TRBJ2-2
cdr3_length: 14
cdr3_nt: TGTGCCAGTGATCAGACAAGTATTACCGGGGAGCTGTTTTTT
cdr3_aa: CASDQTSITGELFF

v_call: TRBV30
d_call: -
clone_size: many
j_call: TRBJ2-3
cdr3_length: 11
cdr3_nt: TGTGCCTGGAGTTTGGGAGATACGCAGTATTTT
cdr3_aa: CAWSLGDTQYF

v_call: TRBV5-1
d_call: TRBD2
clone_size: many
j_call: TRBJ2-5
cdr3_length: 13
cdr3_nt: TGCGCCAGCAGCTCCAGCGGGAGTGAGACCCAGTACTTC
cdr3_aa: CASSSSGSETQYF

v_call: TRBV6-5
d_call: -
clone_size: -
j_call: TRBJ2-7
cdr3_length: 13
cdr3_nt: TGTGCCAGCAGTTACGGAATTTCCCACGAGCAGTACTTC
cdr3_aa: CASSYGISHEQYF

v_call: TRBV13
d_call: -
clone_size: -
j_call: TRBJ1-4
cdr3_length: 15
cdr3_nt: -
cdr3_aa: CASSLYGAQEKNCFF

v_call: TRBV4-1
d_call: -
clone_size: many
j_call: TRBJ1-6
cdr3_length: 17
cdr3_nt: TGCGCCAGCAGCCAAGCGGGGCTGGGGGTAAATAATTCACCCCTCCACTTT
cdr3_aa: CASSQAGLGVNNSPLHF

v_call: TRBV29-1
d_call: TRBD2
clone_size: many
j_call: TRBJ2-3
cdr3_length: 15
cdr3_nt: TGCAGCGTAACGACTAGCGGGAGGGCCACAGATACGCAGTATTTT
cdr3_aa: CSVTTSGRATDTQYF

v_call: TRBV7-9
d_call: -
clone_size: many
j_call: TRBJ2-7
cdr3_length: 11
cdr3_nt: TGTGCCAGCAGCGATCAGTACGAGCAGTACTTC
cdr3_aa: CASSDQYEQYF

v_call: TRBV11-2
d_call: -
clone_size: -
j_call: TRBJ1-1
cdr3_length: 14
cdr3_nt: TGTGCCAGCAGCTTAGGGGCAGGGATTACTGAAGCTTTCTTT
cdr3_aa: CASSLGAGITEAFF

v_call: TRBV6-1
d_call: -
clone_size: many
j_call: TRBJ1-2
cdr3_length: 12
cdr3_nt: TGTGCCAGCGAGGAGGAGAACTATGGCTACACCTTC
cdr3_aa: CASEEENYGYTF

v_call: TRBV6-6
d_call: -
clone_size: -
j_call: TRBJ1-2
cdr3_length: 15
cdr3_nt: TGTGCCAGCAGTTACGTACAGGGAGGATTTGCTGGCTACACCTTC
cdr3_aa: CASSYVQGGFAGYTF

v_call: TRBV15
d_call: TRBD1
clone_size: -
j_call: TRBJ2-2
cdr3_length: 17
cdr3_nt: TGTGCCACCAGCAAAAACAAAGGACAGGGAAAGACCGGGGAGCTGTTTTTT
cdr3_aa: CATSKNKGQGKTGELFF

v_call: TRBV24-1
d_call: -
clone_size: -
j_call: TRBJ2-5
cdr3_length: 16
cdr3_nt: TGTGCCACCAGTGATTTGCGGCAGGCTATGATGGGGACCCAGTACTTC
cdr3_aa: CATSDLRQAMMGTQYF

v_call: TRBV29-1
d_call: TRBD2
clone_size: many
j_call: TRBJ2-3
cdr3_length: 15
cdr3_nt: TGCAGCGTTGTCGGCGGGGGGGCCGGCACAGATACGCAGTATTTT
cdr3_aa: CSVVGGGAGTDTQYF

v_call: TRBV5-1
d_call: -
clone_size: -
j_call: TRBJ1-1
cdr3_length: 16
cdr3_nt: TGCGCCAGCAGCTTGGCCGGAATCAGCCTGAACGCTGAAGCTTTCTTT
cdr3_aa: CASSLAGISLNAEAFF

v_call: TRBV3-1
d_call: -
clone_size: few
j_call: TRBJ2-1
cdr3_length: 13
cdr3_nt: TGTGCCAGCAGCCAGGCTAGAACCCATGAGCAGTTCTTC
cdr3_aa: CASSQARTHEQFF

v_call: TRBV10-2
d_call: -
clone_size: -
j_call: TRBJ1-1
cdr3_length: 16
cdr3_nt: TGCGCCAGCAGGGCAATTTCCGGGACCCCCTGGACTGAAGCTTTCTTT
cdr3_aa: CASRAISGTPWTEAFF

v_call: TRBV28
d_call: TRBD1
clone_size: many
j_call: TRBJ2-7
cdr3_length: 15
cdr3_nt: TGTGCCAGCAGTGACCCGGGACAGGGGGCTCCGGTTTGGTACTTC
cdr3_aa: CASSDPGQGAPVWYF

v_call: TRBV29-1
d_call: TRBD2
clone_size: -
j_call: TRBJ2-7
cdr3_length: 15
cdr3_nt: TGCAGCGTTGAGTTAGCGGGACGCCCCGATTACGAGCAGTACTTC
cdr3_aa: CSVELAGRPDYEQYF

v_call: TRBV3-1
d_call: TRBD1
clone_size: many
j_call: TRBJ2-6
cdr3_length: 18
cdr3_nt: TGTGCCAGCAGCCAAGCCGACAGGGGTTACTCTGGGGCCAACGTCCTGACTTTC
cdr3_aa: CASSQADRGYSGANVLTF